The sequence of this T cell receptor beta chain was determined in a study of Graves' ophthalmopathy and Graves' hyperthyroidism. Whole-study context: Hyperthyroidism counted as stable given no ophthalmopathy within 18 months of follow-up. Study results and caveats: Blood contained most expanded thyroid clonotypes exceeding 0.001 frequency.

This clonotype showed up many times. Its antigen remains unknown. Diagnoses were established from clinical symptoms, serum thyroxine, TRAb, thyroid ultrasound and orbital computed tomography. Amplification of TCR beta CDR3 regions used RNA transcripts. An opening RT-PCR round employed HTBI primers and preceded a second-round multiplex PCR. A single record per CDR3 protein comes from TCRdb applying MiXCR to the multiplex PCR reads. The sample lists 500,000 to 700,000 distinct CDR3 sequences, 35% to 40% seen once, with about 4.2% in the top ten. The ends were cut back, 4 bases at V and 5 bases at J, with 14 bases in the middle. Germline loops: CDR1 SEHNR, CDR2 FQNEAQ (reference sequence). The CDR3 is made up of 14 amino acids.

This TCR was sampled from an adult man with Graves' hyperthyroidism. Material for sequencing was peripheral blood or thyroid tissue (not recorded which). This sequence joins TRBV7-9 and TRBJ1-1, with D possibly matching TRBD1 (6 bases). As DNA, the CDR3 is TGTGCCAGCAGCTCTAACAGGGTTCGGACTGAAGCTTTCTTT. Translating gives CASSSNRVRTEAFF.